The 7 T cell receptor beta chains reported below all come from one sample, sequenced in a study of blood T cell repertoires in COVID-19. The assay was immunoSEQ multiplex PCR, and TCRdb's table has in-frame clones only and misses some. The data show about 110,000 clones, 69% seen once. The material sequenced was peripheral blood. Source of these receptors: a man older than 75 with acute or convalescent COVID-19.

The chain uses TRBV18 and TRBJ2-7, with 8 positions matching TRBD1. This CDR3 is 16 amino acids long. Germline V gene lookup returns CDR1 KGHSH and CDR2 LQKENI. V dropped 3 bases and J dropped 7; count of bases not matched to a gene: 14. CDR3 in amino acids: CASSPSSTDRVGEQYF. As DNA, the CDR3 is TGTGCCAGCTCACCTTCCTCTACGGACAGGGTTGGTGAGCAGTACTTC.

This clone was found a few times. The chain employs TRBV7-8 and TRBJ1-1; unclear D gene. CDR3 length: 11 residues. V shed 6 bases and J shed 10 bases, with 12 bases lying between them. CDR1 and CDR2 (germline): SGHVS, FQNEAQ. CDR3 region: CASRYAGRAFF. CDR3 DNA: TGTGCCAGCAGGTATGCGGGGAGAGCTTTCTTT.

J is TRBJ1-6 and V is TRBV7-8; 8 positions match TRBD1. V was pared by 1 base and J by 9 bases, with 5 bases of the junction left unmatched. CDR1 and CDR2 from the germline V gene are SGHVS and FQNEAQ. The CDR3 extends over 15 amino acids. The CDR3 spells CASSLVQGASSPLHF. The CDR3, as DNA: TGTGCCAGCAGCTTAGTCCAGGGGGCAAGTTCACCCCTCCACTTT.

The chain links TRBV5-4 to TRBJ2-1; D is unresolved. This CDR3 region has 15 residues. V lost 1 base, J lost 2 bases, and 10 bases lay in between. Germline V CDR1 and CDR2: SGHNT, YYREEE (reference sequence). CDR3 bases: TGTGCCAGCAGCTTGTCATCTGACACCTACAATGAGCAGTTCTTC. It is translated as CASSLSSDTYNEQFF.

V and J are TRBV9 and TRBJ2-7, with 14 bases that match TRBD2. The junction had 16 bases not matched to a gene; V was cut back by 10 bases and J by 7 bases. The CDR3 has 16 residues. Germline values: CDR1 SGDLS, CDR2 YYNGEE. CDR3 sequence reads: CASSLGGLAGVGEQYF. CDR3 nucleotide sequence: TGTGCCTCATCTCTCGGGGGACTAGCGGGAGTGGGAGAGCAGTACTTC.

This clone showed up just a few times. The CDR3 nucleotides read TGTGCCAGCAGCTCGACAGGGGACTATGGCTACACCTTC. It is translated as CASSSTGDYGYTF. The genes are TRBV3-1 (or the pseudogene TRBV3-2) and TRBJ1-2, with 8 bases aligning to TRBD1. This CDR3 has 13 amino acids. Germline trimming cut 5 bases from V and 3 bases from J; bases unmatched to any gene: 2. The germline V gene has CDR1 LGHDT and CDR2 YNNKEL (reference sequence).

This clone showed up just a few times. This sequence joins TRBV10-3 and TRBJ2-1, with no clear D. The CDR3 extends over 14 amino acids. V was shortened by 4 bases and J by 9 bases, with 16 bases between the two germline ends. The V gene's germline CDR1 is ENHRY and CDR2 SYGVKD. This CDR3 is CAISGRVKEGEQFF. The CDR3 bases are TGTGCCATCAGTGGCCGGGTTAAAGAAGGTGAGCAGTTCTTC.